This T cell receptor (beta chain) came from a study of neoadjuvant nivolumab and ipilimumab in lung cancer. The wider study: Nivolumab 3 mg/kg was given days 1, 15 and 29, plus ipilimumab 1 mg/kg day 1 in combination. Study-wide points: Only two of four nivolumab-treated tumors gained richness and clonality by surgery. TCR receptors were sequenced in few samples.

In the case of this clone: What it recognizes is unknown.

Sequencing was performed with immunoSEQ multiplex PCR; in TCRdb, only in-frame clones are kept and a portion is missing. The sample shows 8,000 to 9,500 clones, roughly 77% of them seen only once. The specimen was adjacent normal lung tissue, collected after neoadjuvant nivolumab, alone or with ipilimumab, at or shortly before surgery. The origin of this receptor is an adult with non-small cell lung cancer.

The CDR3 DNA is TGCGCCAGCAGGAGGGACAGGGAAAGGGGTGAGCAGTTCTTC. Its translation: CASRRDRERGEQFF. The chain couples TRBV10-1 to TRBJ2-1; 9 bases map to TRBD1. Germline values: CDR1 WNHNN, CDR2 SYGVQD (reference sequence). This CDR3 spans 14 amino acids. V dropped 6 bases and J dropped 9; count of bases not matched to a gene: 9.